Below, 23 T cell receptor beta chains from the same sample are listed, as sequenced in a study of monozygotic twins with inflammatory bowel disease. TCRdb re-called the 5' RACE reads; every CDR3 protein appears as one record, without DNA. The table gives over 350,000 distinct CDR3 sequences; the top ten clones make up just over 2.5% of it. Sequenced sample: blood. These receptors all come from a human donor with ulcerative colitis or Crohn's disease, or a healthy co-twin of an affected twin (not recorded which).

J is TRBJ1-6 and V is TRBV20-1; TCRdb selects TRBD1, and the lack of DNA leaves this call unchecked. The length of the CDR3 is 17 residues. Germline V gene data show CDR1 as DFQATT and CDR2 as SNEGSKA (reference sequence). CDR3 region: CSARGGSTRSYNSPLHF.

V gene TRBV7-2 combines with J gene TRBJ2-5. Germline-derived CDR1 and CDR2 are SGHTA and FQGNSA. The CDR3 has 12 amino acids. This CDR3 reads CASSLRPETQYF.

The chain recombines TRBV24-1 with TRBJ2-1. Germline loops: CDR1 KGHDR, CDR2 SFDVKD. CDR3 size: 11 residues. CDR3 loop: CATRMDNEQFF.

V is TRBV12-3 or TRBV12-4 and J is TRBJ2-2; TCRdb lists TRBD1, though no DNA is available to test this call. The CDR3 runs 14 residues. CDR3 region: CASSGRGDTGELFF.

The CDR3 protein is CASSLGGGQGPTEAFF. V is TRBV7-9 and J is TRBJ1-1; the D call from TCRdb, TRBD1, cannot be confirmed without DNA. The CDR3 loop spans 16 amino acids. CDR1 is SEHNR, CDR2 FQNEAQ, per germline (reference sequence). The full variable domain, in which reference TRBV7-9 and TRBJ1-1 provide the parts outside the CDR3, is DTGVSQNPRHKITKRGQNVTFRCDPISEHNRLYWYRQTLGQGPEFLTYFQNEAQLEKSRLLSDRFSAERPKGSFSTLEIQRTEQGDSAMYLCASSLGGGQGPTEAFFGQGTRLTVV.

This chain links TRBV28 with TRBJ1-1. The CDR3 totals 14 residues. The germline gives CDR1 MDHEN, CDR2 SYDVKM. The CDR3 protein is CASSFGDRNTEAFF.

The chain combines TRBV6-5 with TRBJ2-7; TCRdb gives TRBD2 as the D gene, but with no DNA this cannot be confirmed. This CDR3 comprises 17 residues. Germline CDR1 MNHEY, CDR2 SVGAGI. CDR3 region: CASSYSGLGREFYEQYF.

The CDR3 protein is CASNGQGATNQYF. The chain joins TRBV6-2 or TRBV6-3 to TRBJ2-7; TCRdb's D gene call, TRBD1, goes unchecked for lack of DNA. Germline V CDR1 and CDR2: MNHEY, SVGEGT. The CDR3 contains 13 residues.

This chain uses TRBV6-2 or TRBV6-3 with TRBJ2-1; TCRdb outputs TRBD2, but without DNA this stays unchecked. The CDR3 length is 19 residues. Looked up from germline, CDR1 is MNHEY and CDR2 is SVGEGT. The CDR3 sequence: CASSQRLALRAGGWDEQFF.

The rearrangement joins TRBV27 to TRBJ2-1; TCRdb gives TRBD2 as the D gene, but with no DNA this cannot be confirmed. CDR3 size: 18 residues. Germline CDR1 MNHEY, CDR2 SMNVEV (reference sequence). The CDR3 sequence is CASSFGGGGLPIDNEQFF.

The CDR3 loop reads CATSDPGTANTGELFF. The chain joins TRBV24-1 to TRBJ2-2; there is no DNA to check the TCRdb D call of TRBD1. Germline V CDR1 and CDR2: KGHDR, SFDVKD. The CDR3 sequence is 16 residues long.

This chain connects TRBV20-1 to TRBJ1-6; TCRdb reports TRBD1, a call that lacks DNA to check it against. CDR1 DFQATT and CDR2 SNEGSKA come from the germline V gene (reference sequence). The CDR3 runs to 16 residues. The CDR3 sequence: CSARDKDRGLDSPLHF.

This chain links TRBV5-1 with TRBJ2-4. Germline V CDR1 and CDR2: SGHRS, YFSETQ. The CDR3 is 16 residues long. The CDR3 loop reads CASSLGLGLAKNMQYF. The full variable domain, in which reference TRBV5-1 and TRBJ2-4 provide the parts outside the CDR3, is KAGVTQTPRYLIKTRGQQVTLSCSPISGHRSVSWYQQTPGQGLQFLFEYFSETQRNKGNFPGRFSGRQFSNSRSEMNVSTLELGDSALYLCASSLGLGLAKNMQYFGAGTRLSVL.

The chain carries TRBV9 and TRBJ2-3; no DNA is available, so the TRBD2 call from TCRdb remains unchecked. This CDR3 is 16 amino acids long. From germline, CDR1 is SGDLS and CDR2 YYNGEE. This CDR3 is CASSYGTSDITDTQYF.

The gene calls are TRBV11-2 and TRBJ2-7; without DNA, the TCRdb call of TRBD1 cannot be checked. Germline loops: CDR1 SGHAT, CDR2 FQNNGV. This CDR3 is 15 amino acids long. Here the CDR3 reads CASSWTGSYYDEQYF.

The CDR3 loop is CASSGERIIYNEQFF. The chain joins TRBV12-3 or TRBV12-4 to TRBJ2-1; with no DNA, the TCRdb D assignment of TRBD2 cannot be verified. CDR3 size: 15 residues.

The chain has TRBV27 and TRBJ2-7; TCRdb proposes TRBD1, but this gene call is untestable without DNA. The CDR3 has 16 amino acids. Germline values: CDR1 MNHEY, CDR2 SMNVEV (reference sequence). The chain's CDR3 is CASSPSMGGRRYEQYF.

The chain is built from TRBV18 and TRBJ1-1; TCRdb's D gene call, TRBD1, goes unchecked for lack of DNA. Germline V CDR1 and CDR2: KGHSH, LQKENI. The CDR3 extends over 17 amino acids. The CDR3 loop is CASSPGQGSLRNTEAFF. Complete variable domain (other parts from reference TRBV18 and TRBJ1-1): NAGVMQNPRHLVRRRGQEARLRCSPMKGHSHVYWYRQLPEEGLKFMVYLQKENIIDESGMPKERFSAEFPKEGPSILRIQQVVRGDSAAYFCASSPGQGSLRNTEAFFGQGTRLTVV.

The chain is built from TRBV29-1 and TRBJ1-2. Germline V lookup: CDR1 SQVTM, CDR2 ANQGSEA. The CDR3 extends over 12 amino acids. The CDR3 reads CSVGVLTGGYTF.

V usage is TRBV28 and J usage is TRBJ1-2; TCRdb proposes TRBD1, but this gene call is untestable without DNA. The CDR3 contains 17 residues. The germline gives CDR1 MDHEN, CDR2 SYDVKM. The CDR3 sequence is CASSLASSNRAVYGYTF.

Here the CDR3 reads CASSNSDSLNTEAFF. V is TRBV12-3 or TRBV12-4 and J is TRBJ1-1; absent DNA, TCRdb's TRBD1 call cannot be checked. The length of the CDR3 is 15 residues.

This sequence joins TRBV6-5 and TRBJ2-1; TCRdb gives TRBD2 as the D gene, but with no DNA this cannot be confirmed. Germline CDR1 reads MNHEY; CDR2 reads SVGAGI. The CDR3 totals 17 residues. The CDR3 reads CASSLEIAGGSYNEQFF.

The chain has TRBV5-1 and TRBJ2-5; TCRdb's D call of TRBD1 is untestable without DNA. The CDR3 length is 15 residues. Germline loops: CDR1 SGHRS, CDR2 YFSETQ. The CDR3 here is CASSSKTGNQETQYF.